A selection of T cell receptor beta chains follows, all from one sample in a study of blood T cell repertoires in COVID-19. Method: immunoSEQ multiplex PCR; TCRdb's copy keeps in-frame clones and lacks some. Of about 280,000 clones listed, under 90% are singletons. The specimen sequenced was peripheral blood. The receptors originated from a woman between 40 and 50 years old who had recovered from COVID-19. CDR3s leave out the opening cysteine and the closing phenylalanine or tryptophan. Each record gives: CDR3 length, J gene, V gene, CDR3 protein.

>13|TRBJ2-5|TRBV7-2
ASSLGGLAGETQY
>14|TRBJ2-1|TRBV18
ASSPPTLTSYNEQF
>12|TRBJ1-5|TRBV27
ASSQQGGNQPQH
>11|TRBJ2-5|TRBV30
AWSVSGQETQY
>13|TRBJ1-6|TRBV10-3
AISVTGDANSPLH
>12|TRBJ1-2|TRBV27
ASSYTGGDYGYT
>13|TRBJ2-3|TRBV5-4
ASSLGGRAGDTQY
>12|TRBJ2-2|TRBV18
ASSPLQGTGELF
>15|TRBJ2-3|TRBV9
ASSARGREGRADTQY
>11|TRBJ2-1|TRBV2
ASYGRLVYEQF
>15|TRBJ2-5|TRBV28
ASSLSTSGRGWETQY
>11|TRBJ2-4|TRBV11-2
ASSYDNDRDQY
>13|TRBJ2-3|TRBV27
ASSFGGTNTDTQY
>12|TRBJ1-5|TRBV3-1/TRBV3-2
ASSQDLWNQPQH
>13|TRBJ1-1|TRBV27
ASSLYRDRTKEAF
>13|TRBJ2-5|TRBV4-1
ASSQGTGERETQY
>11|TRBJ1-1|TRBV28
ASRDRENTEAF
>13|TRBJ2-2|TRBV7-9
ASSSGLENTGELF
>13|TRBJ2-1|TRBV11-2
ASSLLAGASNEQF
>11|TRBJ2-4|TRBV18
ASSLETKNIQY
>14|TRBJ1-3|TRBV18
ASSALGQMAGNTIY
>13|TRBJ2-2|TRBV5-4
ASSFGQGDTGELF
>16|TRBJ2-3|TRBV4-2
ASSHPGTSGPITDTQY
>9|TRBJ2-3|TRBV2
ASSDVDTQY
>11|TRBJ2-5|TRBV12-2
ASRNPLQETQY
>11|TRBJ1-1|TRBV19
ASSIHTDTEAF
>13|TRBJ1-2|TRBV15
ATSRDHAGGGGYT
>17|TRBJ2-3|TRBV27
ASSLSHLTFLQNTDTQY
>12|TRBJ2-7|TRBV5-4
ASSLAGASYEQY
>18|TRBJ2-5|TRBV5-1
ASSSPPGQGVKGRQETQY
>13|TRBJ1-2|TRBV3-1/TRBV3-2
ASSRGVAGAYGYT
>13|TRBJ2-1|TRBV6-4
ASSDAGAPYNEQF
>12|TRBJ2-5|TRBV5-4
ATLKGHDRETQY
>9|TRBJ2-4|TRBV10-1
ARGQGGNQY
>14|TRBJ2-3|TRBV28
ASSWGTSGSTDTQY
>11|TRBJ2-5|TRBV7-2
ASSLNQIETQY
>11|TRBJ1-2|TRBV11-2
ASSLVGSYGYT
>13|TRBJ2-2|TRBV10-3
AISDLTGLAGELF
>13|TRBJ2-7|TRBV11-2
ASSLDRNSGNEQY
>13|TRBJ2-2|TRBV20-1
SASPGLANTGELF
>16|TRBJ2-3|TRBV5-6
ASSLLSGTGVGTDTQY
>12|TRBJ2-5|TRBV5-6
ASSSRSGGETQY
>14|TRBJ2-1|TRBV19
ASSSLGAGGYNEQF
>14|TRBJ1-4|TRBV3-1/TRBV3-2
ASSQSVGATNEKLF
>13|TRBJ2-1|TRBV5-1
ASSLEGTSGNEQF
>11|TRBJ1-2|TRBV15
ATSRDQVYGYT
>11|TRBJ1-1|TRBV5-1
ASRRTGSTEAF
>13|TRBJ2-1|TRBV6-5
ASAGSVGSYNEQF
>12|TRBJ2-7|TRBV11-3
ASSPTSGSYEQY
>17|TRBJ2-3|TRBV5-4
ASSLTSVTRLRSTDTQY